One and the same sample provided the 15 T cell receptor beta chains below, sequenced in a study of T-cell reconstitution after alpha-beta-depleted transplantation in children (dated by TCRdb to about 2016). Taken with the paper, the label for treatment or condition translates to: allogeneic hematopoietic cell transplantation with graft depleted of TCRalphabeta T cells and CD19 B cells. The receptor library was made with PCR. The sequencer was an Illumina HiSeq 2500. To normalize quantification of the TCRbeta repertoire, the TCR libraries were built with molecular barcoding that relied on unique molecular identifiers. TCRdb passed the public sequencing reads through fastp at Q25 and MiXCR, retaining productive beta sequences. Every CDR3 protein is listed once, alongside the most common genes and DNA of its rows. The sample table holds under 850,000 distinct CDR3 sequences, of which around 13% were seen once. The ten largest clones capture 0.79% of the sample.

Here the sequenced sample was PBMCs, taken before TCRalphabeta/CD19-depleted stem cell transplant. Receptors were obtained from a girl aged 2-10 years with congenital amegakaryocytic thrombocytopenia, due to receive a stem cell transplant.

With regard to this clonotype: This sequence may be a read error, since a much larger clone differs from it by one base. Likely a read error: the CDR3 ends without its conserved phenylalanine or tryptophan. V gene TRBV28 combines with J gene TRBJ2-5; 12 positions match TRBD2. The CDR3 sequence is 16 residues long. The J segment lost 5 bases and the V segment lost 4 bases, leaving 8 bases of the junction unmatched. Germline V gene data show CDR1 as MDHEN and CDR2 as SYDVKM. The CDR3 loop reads CASSSRLAGVLETQYL. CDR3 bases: TGTGCCAGCAGTTCAAGACTAGCGGGAGTACTTGAGACCCAGTACCTC.

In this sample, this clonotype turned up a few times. The CDR3 sequence is CAISDNPWGGNYGYTF. Here the CDR3 DNA reads TGTGCCATCAGCGACAATCCGTGGGGGGGTAACTATGGCTACACCTTC. The chain combines TRBV10-3 with TRBJ1-2; the D gene is possibly TRBD1 (5 bases). The germline V gene encodes CDR1 ENHRY and CDR2 SYGVKD. This CDR3 contains 16 residues. V was shortened by 6 bases and J by 1 base, with 18 bases between the two germline ends.

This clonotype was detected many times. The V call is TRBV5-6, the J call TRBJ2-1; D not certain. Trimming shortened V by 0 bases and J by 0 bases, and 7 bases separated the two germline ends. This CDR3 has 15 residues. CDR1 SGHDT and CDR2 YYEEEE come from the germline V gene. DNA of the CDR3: TGTGCCAGCAGCTTGGTTAGCTCCTCCTACAATGAGCAGTTCTTC. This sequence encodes CASSLVSSSYNEQFF.

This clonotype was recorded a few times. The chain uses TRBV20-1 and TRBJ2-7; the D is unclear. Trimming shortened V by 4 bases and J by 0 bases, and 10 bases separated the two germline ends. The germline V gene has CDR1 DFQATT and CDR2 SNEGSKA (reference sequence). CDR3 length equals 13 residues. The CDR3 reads CSAISGHSYEQYF. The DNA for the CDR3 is TGCAGTGCTATTTCCGGGCACTCCTACGAGCAGTACTTC.

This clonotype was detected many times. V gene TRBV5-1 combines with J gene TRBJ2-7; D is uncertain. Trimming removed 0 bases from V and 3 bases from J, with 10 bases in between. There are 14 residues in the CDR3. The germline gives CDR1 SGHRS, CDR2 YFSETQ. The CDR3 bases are TGCGCCAGCAGCTTGGGCAGTCCCTTCTACGAGCAGTACTTC. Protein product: CASSLGSPFYEQYF.

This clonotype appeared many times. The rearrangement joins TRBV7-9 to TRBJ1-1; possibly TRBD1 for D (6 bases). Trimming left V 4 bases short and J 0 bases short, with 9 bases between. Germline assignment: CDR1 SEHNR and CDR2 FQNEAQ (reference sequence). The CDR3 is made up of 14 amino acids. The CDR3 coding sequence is TGTGCCAGCAGCTGGGGGGCTGTGAACACTGAAGCTTTCTTT. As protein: CASSWGAVNTEAFF. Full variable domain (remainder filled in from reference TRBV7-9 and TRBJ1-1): DTGVSQNPRHKITKRGQNVTFRCDPISEHNRLYWYRQTLGQGPEFLTYFQNEAQLEKSRLLSDRFSAERPKGSFSTLEIQRTEQGDSAMYLCASSWGAVNTEAFFGQGTRLTVV.

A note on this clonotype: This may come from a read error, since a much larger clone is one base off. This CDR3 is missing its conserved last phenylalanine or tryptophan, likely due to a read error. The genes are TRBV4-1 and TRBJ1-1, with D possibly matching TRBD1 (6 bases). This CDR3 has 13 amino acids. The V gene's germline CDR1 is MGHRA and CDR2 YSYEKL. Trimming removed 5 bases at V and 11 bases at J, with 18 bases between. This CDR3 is CASSTVRTDAAFL. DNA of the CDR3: TGCGCCAGCAGCACCGTCCGGACAGACGCGGCTTTCTTG.

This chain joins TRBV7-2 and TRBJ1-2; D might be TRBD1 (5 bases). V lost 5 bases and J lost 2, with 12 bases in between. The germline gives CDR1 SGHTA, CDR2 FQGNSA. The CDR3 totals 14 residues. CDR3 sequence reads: CASSPRQPNYGYTF. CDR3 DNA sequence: TGTGCCAGCAGCCCGCGACAGCCCAACTATGGCTACACCTTC. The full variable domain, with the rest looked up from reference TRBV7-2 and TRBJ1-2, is GAGVSQSPSNKVTEKGKDVELRCDPISGHTALYWYRQSLGQGLEFLIYFQGNSAPDKSGLPSDRFSAERTGGSVSTLTIQRTQQEDSAVYLCASSPRQPNYGYTFGSGTRLTVV.

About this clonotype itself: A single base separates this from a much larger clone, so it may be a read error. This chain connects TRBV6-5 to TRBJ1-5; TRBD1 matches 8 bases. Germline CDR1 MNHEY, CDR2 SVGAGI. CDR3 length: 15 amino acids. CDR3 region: CATSSTGEGNQPQHF. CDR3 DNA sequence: TGTGCCACCAGTTCGACAGGGGAAGGCAATCAGCCCCAGCATTTT.

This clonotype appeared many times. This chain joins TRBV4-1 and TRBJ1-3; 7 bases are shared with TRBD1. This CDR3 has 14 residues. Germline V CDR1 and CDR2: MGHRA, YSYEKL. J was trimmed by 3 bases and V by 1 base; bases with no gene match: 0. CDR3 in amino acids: CASSQGTGGNTIYF. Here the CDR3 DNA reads TGCGCCAGCAGCCAAGGGACAGGTGGAAACACCATATATTTT.

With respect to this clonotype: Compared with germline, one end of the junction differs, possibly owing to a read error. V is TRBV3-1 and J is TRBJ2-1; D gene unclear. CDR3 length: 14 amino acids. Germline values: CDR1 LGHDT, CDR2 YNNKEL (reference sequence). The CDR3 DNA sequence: TGTGCCAGCATCCAAGACGGGTCCTACAATGAGCAGTTCTTC. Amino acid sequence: CASIQDGSYNEQFF.

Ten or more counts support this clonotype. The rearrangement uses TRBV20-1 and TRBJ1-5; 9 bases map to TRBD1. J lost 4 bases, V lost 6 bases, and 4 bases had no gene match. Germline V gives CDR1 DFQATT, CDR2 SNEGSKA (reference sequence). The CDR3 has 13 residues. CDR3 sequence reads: CSAAGQGNQPQHF. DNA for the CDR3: TGCAGTGCCGCGGGACAGGGAAATCAGCCCCAGCATTTT.

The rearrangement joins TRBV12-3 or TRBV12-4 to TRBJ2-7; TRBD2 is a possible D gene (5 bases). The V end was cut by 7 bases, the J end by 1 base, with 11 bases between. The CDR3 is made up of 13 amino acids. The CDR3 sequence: CASKFAGSYEQYF. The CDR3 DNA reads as TGTGCCAGCAAATTCGCGGGTTCCTACGAGCAGTACTTC.

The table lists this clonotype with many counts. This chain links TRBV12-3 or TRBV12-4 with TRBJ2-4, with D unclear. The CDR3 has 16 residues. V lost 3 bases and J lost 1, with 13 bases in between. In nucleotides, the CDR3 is TGTGCCAGCAGTTTTGGTTTTGGGGTCGCCAAAAACATTCAGTACTTC. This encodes CASSFGFGVAKNIQYF.

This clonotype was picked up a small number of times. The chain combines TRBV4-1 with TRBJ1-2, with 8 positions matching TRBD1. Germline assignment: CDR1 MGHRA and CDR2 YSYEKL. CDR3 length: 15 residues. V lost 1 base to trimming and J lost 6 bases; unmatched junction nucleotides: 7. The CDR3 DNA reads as TGCGCCAGCAGCCAAGGTCAGGGGGCGAAGAATGGCTACACCTTC. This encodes CASSQGQGAKNGYTF.